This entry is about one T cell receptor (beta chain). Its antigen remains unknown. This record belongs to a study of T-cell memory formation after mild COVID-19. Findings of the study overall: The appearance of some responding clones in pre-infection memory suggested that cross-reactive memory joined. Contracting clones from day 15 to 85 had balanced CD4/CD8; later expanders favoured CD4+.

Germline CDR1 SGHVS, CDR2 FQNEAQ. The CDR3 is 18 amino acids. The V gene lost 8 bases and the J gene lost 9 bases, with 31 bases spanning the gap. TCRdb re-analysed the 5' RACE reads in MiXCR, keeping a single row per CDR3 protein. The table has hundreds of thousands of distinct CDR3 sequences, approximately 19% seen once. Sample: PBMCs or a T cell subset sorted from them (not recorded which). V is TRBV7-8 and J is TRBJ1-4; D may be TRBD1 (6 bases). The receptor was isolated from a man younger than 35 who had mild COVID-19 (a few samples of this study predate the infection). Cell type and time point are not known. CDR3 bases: TGTGCCAGCGTTTCGCGAGAGGGGGGGACCTTCCCGAACAAAAAACTGTTTTTT. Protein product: CASVSREGGTFPNKKLFF.